A selection of T cell receptor beta chains follows, all from one sample in a study of T cells after yellow fever vaccination. TCRdb re-analysed the 5' RACE reads in MiXCR, keeping a single row per CDR3 protein. The sample records roughly 60,000 distinct CDR3 sequences, approximately 7% being singletons. The sample in question was CD8+ T cells sorted from PBMCs, obtained on the day of the first yellow fever vaccination. The receptors were sampled from a man aged 18-30 years who received the YFV17D yellow fever vaccine. CDR3s include the opening cysteine and the closing phenylalanine or tryptophan. A D gene is named only where the DNA matches it firmly. Expanded clones get a size class; other rows say once, few or many, or leave the size out.

v_gene	j_gene	len	d_gene	abundance	CDR3nt	CDR3aa
TRBV7-8	TRBJ2-3	16	TRBD1	many	TGTGCCAGCAGCACGGGGGCAGGGGGCTTAACAGATACGCAGTATTTT	CASSTGAGGLTDTQYF
TRBV4-1	TRBJ1-2	15	-	many	TGCGCCAGCAGCCAAGTCTTGACAGGAGGAGGCGGCTACACCTTC	CASSQVLTGGGGYTF
TRBV4-1	TRBJ1-2	15	-	many	TGCGCCAGCAGCCACCAGGACAGCCCCTACTATGGCTACACCTTC	CASSHQDSPYYGYTF
TRBV5-1	TRBJ1-1	14	-	-	TGCGCCAGCAGCTTGGGACAGAGGTCCACGGAAGCTTTCTTT	CASSLGQRSTEAFF
TRBV7-9	TRBJ1-1	17	-	-	TGTGCCAGCAGCTCCGCGGGACGGACCTATATGAACACTGAAGCTTTCTTT	CASSSAGRTYMNTEAFF
TRBV29-1	TRBJ2-1	17	TRBD2	few	TGCAGCGTTGAAGGGGTGGCTAGCGGGGGTTCCTACAATGAGCAGTTCTTC	CSVEGVASGGSYNEQFF
TRBV5-1	TRBJ2-7	14	-	few	TGCGCCAGCAGCTATGACTCAACCTACTACGAGCAGTACTTC	CASSYDSTYYEQYF
TRBV7-3	TRBJ2-5	13	-	-	TGTGCCAGCAGCCCAGACGGAGGGGAGACCCAGTACTTC	CASSPDGGETQYF
TRBV6-1	TRBJ2-2	14	-	many	TGTGCCAGCAGCCCTCCTGGGAGAGGCGGGGAGCTGTTTTTT	CASSPPGRGGELFF
TRBV19	TRBJ1-1	14	-	-	TGTGCCAGTTTTTCAGTGGCCCCGAACACTGAAGCTTTCTTT	CASFSVAPNTEAFF
TRBV25-1	TRBJ2-1	11	-	many	TGTGCCAGCAGCGGAGGGAATGAGCAGTTCTTC	CASSGGNEQFF
TRBV11-1	TRBJ2-5	14	-	many	TGTGCCAGCAGCTTAGGGGCACACCTAGAGACCCAGTACTTC	CASSLGAHLETQYF
TRBV5-6	TRBJ2-5	11	-	-	TGTGCCAGCAGCTTTCTAAAGACCCAGTACTTC	CASSFLKTQYF
TRBV7-6	TRBJ2-1	14	-	many	TGTGCCAGCAGCCCCCAGGAGCGGTACAATGAGCAGTTCTTC	CASSPQERYNEQFF
TRBV12-3/TRBV12-4	TRBJ1-5	14	-	many	TGTGCCAGCAGTCCAGGGGCCCCCAATCAGCCCCAGCATTTT	CASSPGAPNQPQHF
TRBV6-2/TRBV6-3	TRBJ1-2	15	TRBD1	many	TGTGCCAGCAGCCCCCGGGCGGCGACAGGGATCGGCTACACCTTC	CASSPRAATGIGYTF
TRBV6-4	TRBJ2-1	17	TRBD2	few	TGTGCCAGCAGTGACGACGCTAGCGGGGGGGCCCACAATGAGCAGTTCTTC	CASSDDASGGAHNEQFF
TRBV7-6	TRBJ1-1	16	-	-	TGTGCCAGCAGCTTGCCCCCTCAGGGAGGGAACACTGAAGCTTTCTTT	CASSLPPQGGNTEAFF
TRBV28	TRBJ1-5	12	-	many	TGTGCCAGCGATTTTACGAATCAGCCCCAGCATTTT	CASDFTNQPQHF
TRBV20-1	TRBJ2-3	14	-	-	TGCAGTGCTAGAGGACTAGGCCTCACAGATACGCAGTATTTT	CSARGLGLTDTQYF
TRBV15	TRBJ2-5	15	-	few	TGTGCCACCAGCAGAGTGGGCAGGGGATTAGAGACCCAGTACTTC	CATSRVGRGLETQYF
TRBV10-3	TRBJ1-2	14	-	-	TGTGCCATCAGTTCCTCAGGGGAAAACTATGGCTACACCTTC	CAISSSGENYGYTF
TRBV6-6	TRBJ1-1	11	-	few	TGTGCCAGCAGCAATCACCCTGAAGCTTTCTTT	CASSNHPEAFF
TRBV4-1	TRBJ2-1	15	-	-	TGCGCCAGCAGCCAAGACGTAGGGGGAATCGATGAGCAGTTCTTC	CASSQDVGGIDEQFF
TRBV7-6	TRBJ1-1	14	TRBD1	-	TGTGCCAGCAGCTCCTCAGGGGGAGTCGCTGAAGCTTTCTTT	CASSSSGGVAEAFF
TRBV2	TRBJ2-7	16	TRBD1	few	TGTGCCAGCAGTGATCCGGGGACAGGGCACTCCTACGAGCAGTACTTC	CASSDPGTGHSYEQYF
TRBV6-4	TRBJ2-3	16	-	-	TGTGCCAGCAGTGACTCGCCGGGGGCCCACACAGATACGCAGTATTTT	CASSDSPGAHTDTQYF
TRBV11-2	TRBJ2-1	16	TRBD2	many	TGTGCCAGCAGCTTATACTCTGGACTAGCGGGCAATGAGCAGTTCTTC	CASSLYSGLAGNEQFF
TRBV20-1	TRBJ1-2	14	-	-	TGCAGTGCTAGTGATTCGGATGGGAGATATGGCTACACCTTC	CSASDSDGRYGYTF
TRBV23-1	TRBJ2-7	17	-	many	TGCGCCAGCAGTCAATGGGGACCTTACGGACCCTTCAACGAGCAGTACTTC	CASSQWGPYGPFNEQYF
TRBV7-9	TRBJ1-5	13	-	few	TGTGCCAGCAGCTTAGCGTCTTCTCAGCCCCAGCATTTT	CASSLASSQPQHF
TRBV7-8	TRBJ2-1	17	TRBD2	many	TGTGCCAGCAGCCAGAGCGGAATAGCGGGGGTATACAATGAGCAGTTCTTC	CASSQSGIAGVYNEQFF
TRBV7-6	TRBJ1-5	16	-	many	TGTGCCAGCAGCTTAGGCGTCGGGAAAAGCAATCAGCCCCAGCATTTT	CASSLGVGKSNQPQHF
TRBV27	TRBJ2-1	13	-	-	TGTGCCAGCAGTTTCTTAGGGTCCAATGAGCAGTTCTTC	CASSFLGSNEQFF
TRBV4-1	TRBJ2-1	13	TRBD2	many	TGCGCCAGCAAGGCGGGGGGGCTCTATGAGCAGTTCTTC	CASKAGGLYEQFF
TRBV19	TRBJ1-1	15	-	-	TGTGCCAGTAGTAGAGCCGGGACGGAAAACACTGAAGCTTTCTTT	CASSRAGTENTEAFF
TRBV19	TRBJ2-1	13	-	-	TGTGCCAGTAGTCTGGGGGCATCAAATGAGCAGTTCTTC	CASSLGASNEQFF
TRBV12-3/TRBV12-4	TRBJ2-3	16	-	-	TGTGCCAGCACGGCTGGGCGGGGTGGTGTTGCAGATACGCAGTATTTT	CASTAGRGGVADTQYF
TRBV7-2	TRBJ2-7	15	-	few	TGTGCCAGCAGCTGGCGGGACGTCGGAGACTCCGAGCAGTACTTC	CASSWRDVGDSEQYF
TRBV20-1	TRBJ1-1	14	TRBD1	few	TGCAGTGCCGCAGGGGGCAAGGTGAACACTGAAGCTTTCTTT	CSAAGGKVNTEAFF
TRBV7-2	TRBJ2-1	15	TRBD2	many	TGTGCCAGCAGCCGCCGGGGGGACTCCTACAATGAGCAGTTCTTC	CASSRRGDSYNEQFF
TRBV12-3/TRBV12-4	TRBJ2-7	14	TRBD1	many	TGTGCCAGCACCACAGGGGACCTCTCCTACGAGCAGTACTTC	CASTTGDLSYEQYF
TRBV7-2	TRBJ2-1	16	-	many	TGTGCCAGCAGCTTAGAGGGGCCAAGCTCCTACAATGAGCAGTTCTTC	CASSLEGPSSYNEQFF
TRBV5-1	TRBJ1-2	15	TRBD1	-	TGCGCCAGCAGCTTGGAGGGGGCCTCTAACTATGGCTACACCTTC	CASSLEGASNYGYTF
TRBV7-9	TRBJ1-6	15	-	-	TGTGCCAGCAGCTTAGGCAGGGTTGGTAATTCACCCCTCCACTTT	CASSLGRVGNSPLHF
TRBV23-1	TRBJ2-1	18	-	few	TGCGCCAGCCTGGGGGGACATCTCGCCGCCTCATCCTACAATGAGCAGTTCTTC	CASLGGHLAASSYNEQFF
TRBV5-4	TRBJ2-7	16	-	-	TGTGCCAGCAGCTTGGGGGTCGACGCCACATACTACGAGCAGTACTTC	CASSLGVDATYYEQYF
TRBV4-3	TRBJ2-4	15	-	-	TGCGCCAGCAGCCAAGAAGACAGGGCCAAAAACATTCAGTACTTC	CASSQEDRAKNIQYF
TRBV6-2/TRBV6-3	TRBJ2-3	13	-	many	TGTGCCAGCAGCTACGCAGCATGGGATACGCAGTATTTT	CASSYAAWDTQYF
TRBV7-6	TRBJ1-2	13	TRBD1	many	TGTGCCAGCAGCCCGAGACAGGGCTATGGCTACACCTTC	CASSPRQGYGYTF